This passage covers 14 T cell receptor beta chains from one sample sequenced in a study of a mutant IDH1 vaccine in newly diagnosed glioma. Time point defined: week 47, end of study. In every dose of vaccine, 300 ug of mutant IDH1 20-mer peptide was given alongside topical imiquimod. No antigen has been assigned to these receptors. Measured with immunoSEQ multiplex PCR; TCRdb has only the in-frame clones, and not every one. The sample contains approximately 33,000 clones, 60% to 75% of which appear only once. This specimen was PBMCs, taken from a glioma patient whose treatment included an IDH1 peptide vaccine. Source of these receptors: a man in his forties with glioma.

A single count supports this clone. The chain employs TRBV7-9 and TRBJ2-3; D is uncertain. The germline CDR1 and CDR2 sequences are SEHNR and FQNEAQ (reference sequence). The CDR3 spans 11 residues. The V end was cut by 4 bases, the J end by 6 bases, with 5 bases between. The CDR3 DNA sequence: TGTGCCAGCAGCTGGTCGGATACGCAGTATTTT. Encoded protein: CASSWSDTQYF. The full variable domain, completed using reference TRBV7-9 and TRBJ2-3, is DTGVSQNPRHKITKRGQNVTFRCDPISEHNRLYWYRQTLGQGPEFLTYFQNEAQLEKSRLLSDRFSAERPKGSFSTLEIQRTEQGDSAMYLCASSWSDTQYFGPGTRLTVL.

V gene TRBV14 combines with J gene TRBJ2-3, with TRBD2 matching over 10 bases. CDR3 length equals 16 residues. After removal of 4 bases from V and 6 bases from J, the junction contained 10 bases not matched to a gene. Germline V gene lookup returns CDR1 SGHDN and CDR2 FVKESK. CDR3 loop: CASSLRGSGRMDTQYF. CDR3 DNA: TGTGCCAGCAGCCTTCGGGGTAGCGGGAGGATGGATACGCAGTATTTT.

The genes are TRBV28 and TRBJ2-7, with D perhaps given as TRBD1 or TRBD2 (5 bases each). CDR1 and CDR2 (germline): MDHEN, SYDVKM. The CDR3 extends over 13 amino acids. V lost 4 bases to trimming and J lost 8 bases, with 15 bases between them. CDR3 in DNA: TGTGCCAGCAGTTCCGGGGACGGTTTGAAGCAGTACGTC. It encodes CASSSGDGLKQYV.

The chain links TRBV10-2 to TRBJ2-2, with 14 bases fitting TRBD2. Trimming took 8 bases from V and 5 from J; bases not matched to a gene: 10. Germline CDR1 and CDR2: WSHSY and SAAADI. This CDR3 is 17 amino acids long. In DNA, the CDR3 is TGCGCCAGCTTACGGTCGACTAGCGGGAGGGGGACCGGGGAGCTGTTTTTT. Translating gives CASLRSTSGRGTGELFF.

J is TRBJ1-4 and V is TRBV5-1, with D unresolved. Germline V gene data show CDR1 as SGHRS and CDR2 as YFSETQ. The CDR3 spans 16 residues. The V end was cut by 0 bases, the J end by 1 base, with 10 bases between. CDR3 coding DNA: TGCGCCAGCAGCTTGGGAGGGTTCATAACTAATGAAAAACTGTTTTTT. It codes for CASSLGGFITNEKLFF.

Only a few counts were recorded for this clone. The rearrangement links TRBV7-9 to TRBJ2-1; 14 positions agree with TRBD2. The germline CDR1 and CDR2 sequences are SEHNR and FQNEAQ (reference sequence). The CDR3 is made up of 16 amino acids. V shed 6 bases and J 8 bases; nucleotides not matched to a gene: 9. CDR3: CASRTSGRAVIDEQFF. The CDR3 nucleotides read TGTGCCAGCAGGACTAGCGGGAGGGCCGTAATTGATGAGCAGTTCTTC.

This clone has more than one count but fewer than ten. The gene calls are TRBV11-3 and TRBJ1-1, with 7 bases fitting TRBD1. CDR3 size: 12 residues. The ends lost 5 bases at V and 8 bases at J; junction bases unmatched: 5. The germline CDR1 and CDR2 sequences are SGHNT and YENEEA. The CDR3 protein is CASSPGQVEAFF. The CDR3 DNA sequence: TGTGCCAGCAGCCCAGGACAGGTAGAAGCTTTCTTT. Filled out from reference TRBV11-3 and TRBJ1-1, the complete variable domain reads EAGVVQSPRYKIIEKKQPVAFWCNPISGHNTLYWYLQNLGQGPELLIRYENEEAVDDSQLPKDRFSAERLKGVDSTLKIQPAELGDSAVYLCASSPGQVEAFFGQGTRLTVV.

The CDR3, as DNA: TGTGCCAGCAGTTACTGGCAGAACACTGAAGCTTTCTTT. It yields the protein CASSYWQNTEAFF. The chain combines TRBV6-6 with TRBJ1-1; D remains unclear. The CDR3 length is 13 residues. Trimming took off 1 base at V and 1 base at J, with 4 bases between the two ends. Looked up from germline, CDR1 is MNHNY and CDR2 is SVGAGI (reference sequence).

The V gene is TRBV7-2, the J gene TRBJ1-2; tentative D call: TRBD1 (5 bases). Germline values: CDR1 SGHTA, CDR2 FQGNSA. The CDR3 loop spans 16 amino acids. Trimming stripped 5 bases from V and 0 bases from J, with 16 bases between. DNA of the CDR3: TGTGCCAGCAGCCTCGGGGGGGAAAGAGCTAACTATGGCTACACCTTC. This sequence encodes CASSLGGERANYGYTF. Full variable domain (missing parts from reference TRBV7-2 and TRBJ1-2): GAGVSQSPSNKVTEKGKDVELRCDPISGHTALYWYRQSLGQGLEFLIYFQGNSAPDKSGLPSDRFSAERTGGSVSTLTIQRTQQEDSAVYLCASSLGGERANYGYTFGSGTRLTVV.

The chain uses TRBV2 and TRBJ1-1; TRBD1 is a possible D gene (5 bases). The CDR3 has 15 amino acids. Trimming took off 6 bases at V and 1 base at J, with 15 bases between the two ends. The germline V gene encodes CDR1 SNHLY and CDR2 FYNNEI. CDR3 protein: CASRPATGRNTEAFF. CDR3 in DNA: TGTGCCAGCAGGCCTGCCACGGGACGGAACACTGAAGCTTTCTTT. The whole variable domain, filled in from reference TRBV2 and TRBJ1-1, reads EPEVTQTPSHQVTQMGQEVILRCVPISNHLYFYWYRQILGQKVEFLVSFYNNEISEKSEIFDDQFSVERPDGSNFTLKIRSTKLEDSAMYFCASRPATGRNTEAFFGQGTRLTVV.

The chain couples TRBV7-2 to TRBJ2-4, with 11 bases lining up with TRBD2. CDR1 and CDR2 from the germline V gene are SGHTA and FQGNSA. This CDR3 is 14 amino acids long. The junction had 11 bases not matched to a gene; V was cut back by 5 bases and J by 14 bases. Here the CDR3 DNA reads TGTGCCAGCAGCCCCCAGAAGACTAGCGGGAAAAAGTACTTC. The encoded protein is CASSPQKTSGKKYF.

There are a few counts of this clone. The CDR3 DNA reads TGTGCCAGCAGGGGGGAGGGGACTGAAGCTTTCTTT. Translation: CASRGEGTEAFF. This rearrangement joins TRBV2 to TRBJ1-1; a weak D match, TRBD1 (5 bases). The germline CDR1 and CDR2 sequences are SNHLY and FYNNEI. The V end was cut by 6 bases, the J end by 5 bases, with 10 bases between. This CDR3 comprises 12 residues.

This rearrangement joins TRBV19 to TRBJ1-1, with D uncertain. Deletions cut 4 bases from V and 0 bases from J, with 6 bases between. Germline CDR1 reads LNHDA; CDR2 reads SQIVND (reference sequence). This CDR3 spans 13 amino acids. The CDR3 reads CASSRYMNTEAFF. For the CDR3, the DNA is TGTGCCAGTAGTAGGTACATGAACACTGAAGCTTTCTTT.

V and J are TRBV5-6 and TRBJ2-1; D is unresolved. The CDR3 has 14 amino acids. CDR1 and CDR2 (germline): SGHDT, YYEEEE. Trimming took 5 bases from V and 0 from J, leaving 9 bases between them. DNA for the CDR3: TGTGCCAGCAGTATTCGCAGCTCCTACAATGAGCAGTTCTTC. Its translation is CASSIRSSYNEQFF.